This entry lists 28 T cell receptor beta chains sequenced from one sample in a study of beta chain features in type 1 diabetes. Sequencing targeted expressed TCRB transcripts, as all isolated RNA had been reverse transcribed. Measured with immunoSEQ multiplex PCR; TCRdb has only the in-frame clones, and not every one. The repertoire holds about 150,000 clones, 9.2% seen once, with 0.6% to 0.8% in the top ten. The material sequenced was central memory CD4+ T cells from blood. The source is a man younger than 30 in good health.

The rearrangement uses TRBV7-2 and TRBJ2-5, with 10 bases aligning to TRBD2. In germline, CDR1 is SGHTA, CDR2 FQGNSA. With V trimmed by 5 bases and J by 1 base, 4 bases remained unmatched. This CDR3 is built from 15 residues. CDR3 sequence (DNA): TGTGCCAGCAGCGCACTAGCGGGGCTCCAAGAGACCCAGTACTTC. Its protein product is CASSALAGLQETQYF.

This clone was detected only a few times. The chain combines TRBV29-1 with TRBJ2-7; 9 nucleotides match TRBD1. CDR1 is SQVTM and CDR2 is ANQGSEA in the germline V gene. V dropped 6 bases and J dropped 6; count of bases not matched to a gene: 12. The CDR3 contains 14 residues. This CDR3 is CSVEKGTGLAEQYF. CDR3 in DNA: TGCAGCGTGGAAAAAGGGACAGGGCTGGCCGAGCAGTACTTC.

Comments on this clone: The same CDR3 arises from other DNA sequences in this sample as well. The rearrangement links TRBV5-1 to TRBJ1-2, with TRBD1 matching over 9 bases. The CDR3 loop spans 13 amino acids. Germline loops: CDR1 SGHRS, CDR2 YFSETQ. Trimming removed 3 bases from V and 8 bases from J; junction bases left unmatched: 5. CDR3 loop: CASSSGTGHGYTF. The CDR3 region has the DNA TGCGCCAGCAGCTCCGGGACAGGGCACGGCTACACCTTC.

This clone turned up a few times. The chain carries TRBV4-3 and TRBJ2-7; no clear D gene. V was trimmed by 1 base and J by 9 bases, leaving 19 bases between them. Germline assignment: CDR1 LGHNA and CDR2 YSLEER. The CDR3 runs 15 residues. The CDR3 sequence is CASSQAADTSTRQYF. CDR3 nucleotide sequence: TGCGCCAGCAGCCAAGCAGCTGACACATCTACGAGGCAGTACTTC.

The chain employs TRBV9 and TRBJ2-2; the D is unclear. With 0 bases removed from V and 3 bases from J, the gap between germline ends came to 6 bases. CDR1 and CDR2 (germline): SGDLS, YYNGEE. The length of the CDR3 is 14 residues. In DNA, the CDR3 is TGTGCCAGCAGCGTAGTAATCGACACCGGGGAGCTGTTTTTT. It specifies CASSVVIDTGELFF.

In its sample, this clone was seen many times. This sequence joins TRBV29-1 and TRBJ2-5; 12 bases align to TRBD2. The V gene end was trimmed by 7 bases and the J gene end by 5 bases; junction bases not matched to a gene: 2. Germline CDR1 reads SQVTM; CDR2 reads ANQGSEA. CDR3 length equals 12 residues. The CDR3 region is CSAGTSGETQYF. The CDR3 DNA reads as TGCAGCGCTGGGACTAGCGGGGAGACCCAGTACTTC.

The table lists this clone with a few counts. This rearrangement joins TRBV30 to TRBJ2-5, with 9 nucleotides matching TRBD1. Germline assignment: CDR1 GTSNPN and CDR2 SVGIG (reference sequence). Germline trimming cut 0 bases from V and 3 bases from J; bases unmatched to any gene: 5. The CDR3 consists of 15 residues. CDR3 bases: TGTGCCTGGAGTGTACGGGACAGGGAGAAAGAGACCCAGTACTTC. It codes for CAWSVRDREKETQYF.

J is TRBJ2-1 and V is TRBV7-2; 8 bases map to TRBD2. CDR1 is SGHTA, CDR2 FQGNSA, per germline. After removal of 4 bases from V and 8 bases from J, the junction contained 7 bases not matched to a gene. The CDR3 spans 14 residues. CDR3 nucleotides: TGTGCCAGCAGCTCAGGACTAGCCGTCGATGAGCAGTTCTTC. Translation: CASSSGLAVDEQFF.

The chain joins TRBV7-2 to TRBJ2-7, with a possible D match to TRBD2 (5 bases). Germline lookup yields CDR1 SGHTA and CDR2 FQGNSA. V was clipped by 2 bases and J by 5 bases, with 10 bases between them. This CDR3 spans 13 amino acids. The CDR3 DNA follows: TGTGCCAGCAGCTTACAAATCGGGGACGAGCAGTACTTC. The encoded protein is CASSLQIGDEQYF.

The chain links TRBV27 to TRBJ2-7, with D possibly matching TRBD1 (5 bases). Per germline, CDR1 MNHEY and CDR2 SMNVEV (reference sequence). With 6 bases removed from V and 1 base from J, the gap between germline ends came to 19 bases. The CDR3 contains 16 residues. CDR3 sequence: CASSKNRPGGSYEQYF. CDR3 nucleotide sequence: TGTGCCAGCAGCAAAAACAGGCCGGGTGGATCCTACGAGCAGTACTTC.

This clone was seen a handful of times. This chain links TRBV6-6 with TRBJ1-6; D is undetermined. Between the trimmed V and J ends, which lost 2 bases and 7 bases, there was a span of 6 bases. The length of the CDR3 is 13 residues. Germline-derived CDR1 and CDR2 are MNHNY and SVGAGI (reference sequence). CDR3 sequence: CASSYRENSPLHF. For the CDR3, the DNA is TGTGCCAGCAGTTACAGGGAGAATTCACCCCTCCACTTT.

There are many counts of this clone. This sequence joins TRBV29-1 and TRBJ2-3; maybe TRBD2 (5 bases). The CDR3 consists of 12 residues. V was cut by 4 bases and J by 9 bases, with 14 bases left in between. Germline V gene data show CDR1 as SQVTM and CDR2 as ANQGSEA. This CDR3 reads CSVAPDPGTQYF. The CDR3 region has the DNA TGCAGCGTTGCCCCCGACCCGGGGACGCAGTATTTT.

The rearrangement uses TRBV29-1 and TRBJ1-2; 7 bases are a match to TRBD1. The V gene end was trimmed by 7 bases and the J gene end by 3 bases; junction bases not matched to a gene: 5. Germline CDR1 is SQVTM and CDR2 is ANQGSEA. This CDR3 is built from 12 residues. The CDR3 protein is CSDRQGHYGYTF. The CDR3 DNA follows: TGCAGCGACAGACAGGGCCACTATGGCTACACCTTC.

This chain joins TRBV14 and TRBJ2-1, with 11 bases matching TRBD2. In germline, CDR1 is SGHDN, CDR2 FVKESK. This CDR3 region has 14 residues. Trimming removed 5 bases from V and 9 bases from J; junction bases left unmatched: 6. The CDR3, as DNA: TGTGCCAGCAGCAGGGGACTAGCGGTGGGTGAGCAGTTCTTC. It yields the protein CASSRGLAVGEQFF.

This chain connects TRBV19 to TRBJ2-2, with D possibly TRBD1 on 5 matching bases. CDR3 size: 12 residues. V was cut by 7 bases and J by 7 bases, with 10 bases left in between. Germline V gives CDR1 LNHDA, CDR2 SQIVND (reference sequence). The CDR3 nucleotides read TGTGCCAGTAACCGACAGTACGGGGAGCTGTTTTTT. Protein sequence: CASNRQYGELFF. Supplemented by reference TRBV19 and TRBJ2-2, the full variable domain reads DGGITQSPKYLFRKEGQNVTLSCEQNLNHDAMYWYRQDPGQGLRLIYYSQIVNDFQKGDIAEGYSVSREKKESFPLTVTSAQKNPTAFYLCASNRQYGELFFGEGSRLTVL.

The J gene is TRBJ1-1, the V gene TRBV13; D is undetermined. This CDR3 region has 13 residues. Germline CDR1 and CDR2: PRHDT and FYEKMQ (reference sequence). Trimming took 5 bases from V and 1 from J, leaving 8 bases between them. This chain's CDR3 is CASSPLGNTEAFF. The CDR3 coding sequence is TGTGCCAGCAGCCCCCTCGGGAACACTGAAGCTTTCTTT.

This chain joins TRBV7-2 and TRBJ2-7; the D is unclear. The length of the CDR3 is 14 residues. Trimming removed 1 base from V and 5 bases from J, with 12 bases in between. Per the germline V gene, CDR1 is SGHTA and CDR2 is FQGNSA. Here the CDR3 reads CASSLVISNHEQYF. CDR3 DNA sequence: TGTGCCAGCAGCTTAGTGATTAGTAACCACGAGCAGTACTTC.

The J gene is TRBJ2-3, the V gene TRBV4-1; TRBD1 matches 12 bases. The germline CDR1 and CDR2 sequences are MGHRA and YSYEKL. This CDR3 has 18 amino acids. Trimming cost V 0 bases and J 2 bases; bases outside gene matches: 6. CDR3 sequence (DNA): TGCGCCAGCAGCCAAGATCGCGGGACAGGGGGCCTCACAGATACGCAGTATTTT. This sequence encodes CASSQDRGTGGLTDTQYF.

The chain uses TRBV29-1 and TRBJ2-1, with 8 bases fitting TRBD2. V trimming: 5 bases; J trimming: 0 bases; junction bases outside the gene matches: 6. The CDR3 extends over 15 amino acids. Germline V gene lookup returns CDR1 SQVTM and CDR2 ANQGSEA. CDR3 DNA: TGCAGCGTTCCTAGCGGGTCGAGCTCCTACAATGAGCAGTTCTTC. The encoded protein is CSVPSGSSSYNEQFF.

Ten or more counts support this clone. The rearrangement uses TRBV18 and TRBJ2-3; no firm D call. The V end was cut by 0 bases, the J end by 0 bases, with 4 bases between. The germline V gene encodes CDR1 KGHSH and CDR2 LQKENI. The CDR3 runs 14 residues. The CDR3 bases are TGTGCCAGCTCACCACCGGCCAGCACAGATACGCAGTATTTT. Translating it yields CASSPPASTDTQYF.

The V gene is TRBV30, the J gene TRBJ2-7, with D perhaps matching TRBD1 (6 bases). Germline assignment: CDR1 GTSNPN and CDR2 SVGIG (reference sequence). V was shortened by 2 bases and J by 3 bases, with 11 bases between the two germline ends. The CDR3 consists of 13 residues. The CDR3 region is CAWSPGHSYEQYF. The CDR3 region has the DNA TGTGCCTGGAGTCCGGGACACAGCTACGAGCAGTACTTC.

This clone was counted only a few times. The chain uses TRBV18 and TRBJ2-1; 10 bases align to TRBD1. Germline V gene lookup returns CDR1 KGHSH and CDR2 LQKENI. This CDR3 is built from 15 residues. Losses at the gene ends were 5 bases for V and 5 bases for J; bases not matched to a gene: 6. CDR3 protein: CASSATGGPNNEQFF. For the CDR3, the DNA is TGTGCCAGCTCAGCGACAGGGGGCCCAAACAATGAGCAGTTCTTC.

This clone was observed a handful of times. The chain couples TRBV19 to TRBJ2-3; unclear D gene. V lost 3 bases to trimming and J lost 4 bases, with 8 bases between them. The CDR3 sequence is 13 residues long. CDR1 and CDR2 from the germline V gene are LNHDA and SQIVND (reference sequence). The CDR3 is CASSIGLADTQYF. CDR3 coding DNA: TGTGCCAGTAGTATTGGCTTGGCAGATACGCAGTATTTT.

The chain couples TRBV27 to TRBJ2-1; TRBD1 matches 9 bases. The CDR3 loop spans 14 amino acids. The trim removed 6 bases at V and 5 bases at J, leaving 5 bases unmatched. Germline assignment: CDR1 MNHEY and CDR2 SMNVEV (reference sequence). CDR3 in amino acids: CASSRDRVNNEQFF. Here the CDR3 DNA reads TGTGCCAGCAGCCGGGACAGGGTAAACAATGAGCAGTTCTTC.

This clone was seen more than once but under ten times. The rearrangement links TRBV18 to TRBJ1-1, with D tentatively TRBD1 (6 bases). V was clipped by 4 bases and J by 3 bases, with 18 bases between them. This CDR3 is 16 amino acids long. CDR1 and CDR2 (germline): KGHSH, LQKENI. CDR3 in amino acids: CASSRRQQGADTEAFF. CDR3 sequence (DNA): TGTGCCAGCTCACGAAGACAACAGGGAGCGGACACTGAAGCTTTCTTT.

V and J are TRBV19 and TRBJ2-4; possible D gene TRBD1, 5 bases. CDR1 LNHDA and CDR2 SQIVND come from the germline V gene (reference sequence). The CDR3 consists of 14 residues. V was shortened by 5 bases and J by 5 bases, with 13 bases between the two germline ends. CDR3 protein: CASSVYKQENIQYF. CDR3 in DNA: TGTGCCAGTAGTGTATACAAACAGGAAAACATTCAGTACTTC.

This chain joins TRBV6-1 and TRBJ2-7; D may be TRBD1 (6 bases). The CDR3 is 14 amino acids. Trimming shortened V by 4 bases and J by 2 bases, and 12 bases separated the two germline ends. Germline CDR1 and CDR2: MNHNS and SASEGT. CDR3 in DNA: TGTGCCAGCAGTGTCCAACAGGGCGCCTACGAGCAGTACTTC. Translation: CASSVQQGAYEQYF.

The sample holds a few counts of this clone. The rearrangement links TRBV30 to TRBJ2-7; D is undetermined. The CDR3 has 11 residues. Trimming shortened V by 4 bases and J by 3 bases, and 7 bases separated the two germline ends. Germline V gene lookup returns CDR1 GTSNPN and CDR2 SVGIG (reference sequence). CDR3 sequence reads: CAWTLSYEQYF. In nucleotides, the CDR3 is TGTGCCTGGACTCTGAGCTACGAGCAGTACTTC.